The entry below gives a single T cell receptor beta chain sequence along with its context. The CDR3 consists of 15 residues. Trimming removed 6 bases from V and 3 bases from J; junction bases left unmatched: 9. The germline V gene encodes CDR1 SGHNT and CDR2 YYREEE (reference sequence). This sample is drawn from a study of OX40 agonist ivuxolimab in advanced cancers. Study information: Two patients with cutaneous melanoma and one with hepatocellular carcinoma, three in total, showed partial responses.

Some clones are missing from TCRdb's copy, which holds only in-frame ones; the method was immunoSEQ multiplex PCR. Altogether about 38,000 clones are present, approximately 86% being singletons, with the ten largest covering under 45%. The source material was CD4+ or CD8+ T cells sorted from blood, sampled in a trial of the OX40 agonist ivuxolimab. This chain joins TRBV5-4 and TRBJ2-3, with 8 bases aligning to TRBD1. This clonotype originated in an adult with an advanced solid tumor such as melanoma, head and neck, liver or kidney cancer. The CDR3 nucleotides are TGTGCCAGCACTATGCAGGGGGCCGGAACAGATACGCAGTATTTT. It specifies CASTMQGAGTDTQYF.